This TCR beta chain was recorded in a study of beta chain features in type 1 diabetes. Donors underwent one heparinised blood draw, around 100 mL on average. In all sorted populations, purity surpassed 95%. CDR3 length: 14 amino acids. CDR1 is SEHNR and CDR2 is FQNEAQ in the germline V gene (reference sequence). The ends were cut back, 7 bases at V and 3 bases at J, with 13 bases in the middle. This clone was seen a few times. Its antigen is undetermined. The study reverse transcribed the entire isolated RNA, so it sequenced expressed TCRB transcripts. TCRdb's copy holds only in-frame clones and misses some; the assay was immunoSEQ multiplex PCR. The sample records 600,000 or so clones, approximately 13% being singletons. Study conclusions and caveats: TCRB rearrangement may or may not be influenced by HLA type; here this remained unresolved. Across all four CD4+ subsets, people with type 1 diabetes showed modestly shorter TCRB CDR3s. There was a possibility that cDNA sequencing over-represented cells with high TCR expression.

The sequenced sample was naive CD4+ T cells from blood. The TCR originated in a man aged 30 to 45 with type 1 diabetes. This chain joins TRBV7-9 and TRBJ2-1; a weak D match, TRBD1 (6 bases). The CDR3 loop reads CASTEGQSYNEQFF. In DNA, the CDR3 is TGTGCCAGCACCGAAGGACAGAGCTACAATGAGCAGTTCTTC.